Listed below are T cell receptor beta chains from one sample, sequenced in a study of cytomegalovirus exposure and HLA in healthy donors. Data came from immunoSEQ multiplex PCR; TCRdb stores just in-frame clones and leaves some out. This table has approximately 300,000 clones, 75% to 90% appearing once. Material for sequencing was PBMCs. The receptor set was obtained from a girl aged 2 to 10 in good health and CMV-seronegative. Each CDR3 is given with its conserved first and last residue.

TRBJ2-2,TRBV7-2,CASSNPDSRRAGELFF
TRBJ1-4,TRBV7-8,CASSLNAGGEKLFF
TRBJ2-7,TRBV7-8,CASSLVGGLSTYEQYF
TRBJ2-7,TRBV28,CASSLAFWGGQGKFHEQYF
TRBJ2-3,TRBV27,CASSSLRRGYSDTQYF
TRBJ2-7,TRBV2,CASRFGTATYEQYF
TRBJ2-2,TRBV29-1,CSVGWSGGRVGELFF
TRBJ1-4,TRBV29-1,CSVVGGWGDANEKLFF
TRBJ2-7,TRBV27,CASSLTGGGIYEQYF
TRBJ2-7,TRBV7-9,CASRKGQHYEQYF
TRBJ1-3,TRBV9,CASSVRSGTGFSGNTIYF
TRBJ2-5,TRBV27,CASSSPRGGAYQETQYF
TRBJ1-5,TRBV27,CASSLQGFRNQPQHF
TRBJ2-7,TRBV5-4,CASSWGTSGDEQYF
TRBJ2-3,TRBV9,CASSPTGSGSSTDTQYF
TRBJ1-5,TRBV28,CASSFRSNQPQHF
TRBJ2-5,TRBV7-3,CASSRGQAETQYF
TRBJ2-7,TRBV5-8,CASSPTDYEQYF
TRBJ2-7,TRBV11-3,CASSSRTGPNEQYF
TRBJ2-1,TRBV9,CASSVGGSYNEQFF
TRBJ2-1,TRBV27,CASSLEGHKEQFF
TRBJ2-1,TRBV10-3,CAIRLAGVGVWDEQFF
TRBJ2-7,TRBV18,CASSFPGTGGEQYF
TRBJ1-3,TRBV7-6,CASSLVQGVASGNTIYF
TRBJ2-2,TRBV2,CASRDRVTNTGELFF
TRBJ2-5,TRBV12-5,CASGLRETQYF
TRBJ2-7,TRBV28,CASRKDRMSYEQYF
TRBJ1-6,TRBV6-5,CASTTDRWNSPLHF
TRBJ2-1,TRBV5-4,CASRLDSYNEQFF
TRBJ2-7,TRBV6-5,CASGGSSYEQYF
TRBJ2-2,TRBV10-3,CAISGTSGRTGELFF
TRBJ2-6,TRBV7-9,CASSHRGSGANVLTF
TRBJ2-1,TRBV9,CASSVASNSNDEQFF
TRBJ1-5,TRBV9,CASSVLGGRYMGLYSNQPQHF
TRBJ1-1,TRBV19,CASSTTLGGLGTEAFF
TRBJ2-7,TRBV2,CASAPGTGGPEQYF
TRBJ2-5,TRBV28,CASSLPGLGTQYF
TRBJ2-6,TRBV7-8,CASRGSGANVLTF
TRBJ2-1,TRBV5-1,CASSLLSNGANEQFF